These 10 T cell receptor beta chains were all obtained from the same sample, sequenced in a study of neurological immune-mediated disorders. TCRdb ran MiXCR on the 5' RACE reads and lists one entry per CDR3 protein. The sample includes about 50,000 distinct CDR3 sequences, about 4.2% of them seen just once. Sequenced: PBMCs. All receptors derive from a man aged 50 to 60 with multiple sclerosis.

This clonotype was observed many times. This rearrangement joins TRBV5-1 to TRBJ2-2; a weak D match, TRBD1 (5 bases). The germline V gene encodes CDR1 SGHRS and CDR2 YFSETQ. CDR3 length equals 16 residues. Trimming cost V 0 bases and J 1 base, with 10 bases left between them. The CDR3 region is CASSLVDRMNTGELFF. CDR3 nucleotides: TGCGCCAGCAGCTTGGTCGACAGAATGAACACCGGGGAGCTGTTTTTT.

This clonotype was seen ten or more times. The chain has TRBV3-1 and TRBJ2-7; D not certain. The CDR3 consists of 13 residues. V lost 2 bases and J lost 4, with 9 bases in between. CDR1 LGHDT and CDR2 YNNKEL come from the germline V gene (reference sequence). In DNA, the CDR3 is TGTGCCAGCAGCCAAAGTCTTAATTACGAGCAGTACTTC. It encodes CASSQSLNYEQYF.

This clonotype was seen a handful of times. The CDR3 loop is CSALDRGKTGELFF. The CDR3 nucleotides are TGCAGTGCTTTGGACAGGGGTAAAACCGGGGAGCTGTTTTTT. The chain recombines TRBV20-1 with TRBJ2-2, with 9 bases lining up with TRBD1. V gave up 5 bases and J gave up 5 bases; unmatched junction bases: 6. Germline CDR1 DFQATT, CDR2 SNEGSKA (reference sequence). This CDR3 has 14 residues.

At least ten counts were recorded for this clonotype. The chain has TRBV10-1 and TRBJ2-7, with 7 positions matching TRBD1. The CDR3 has 14 residues. V lost 2 bases and J lost 7; bases outside the gene matches: 8. From germline, CDR1 is WNHNN and CDR2 SYGVQD (reference sequence). CDR3 sequence (DNA): TGCGCCAGCAGTGAGAACAGGGGTTTCTTGGAGCAGTACTTC. The encoded protein is CASSENRGFLEQYF.

The V gene is TRBV18, the J gene TRBJ2-2; the D gene is possibly TRBD2 (6 bases). Germline CDR1 and CDR2: KGHSH and LQKENI. Between the trimmed V and J ends, which lost 2 bases and 0 bases, there was a span of 10 bases. The CDR3 covers 16 residues. This CDR3 reads CASSPTRTTNTGELFF. Here the CDR3 DNA reads TGTGCCAGCTCACCAACTAGGACTACGAACACCGGGGAGCTGTTTTTT.

This chain links TRBV20-1 with TRBJ2-5; D remains ambiguous. The CDR3 is 15 amino acids. Trimming took off 0 bases at V and 5 bases at J, with 16 bases between the two ends. Germline V CDR1 and CDR2: DFQATT, SNEGSKA (reference sequence). CDR3 in DNA: TGCAGTGCTAGAGATTTGCAGGAGTCCGGGGAGACCCAGTACTTC. Translation gives CSARDLQESGETQYF.

V usage is TRBV7-6 and J usage is TRBJ2-5; no reliable D call. Germline CDR1 is SGHVS and CDR2 is FNYEAQ. CDR3 size: 12 residues. The ends were cut back, 6 bases at V and 5 bases at J, with 10 bases in the middle. The CDR3 is CASRRYGETQYF. The CDR3 DNA follows: TGTGCCAGCAGACGGTATGGGGAGACCCAGTACTTC. Together with reference TRBV7-6 and TRBJ2-5, the CDR3 gives the full variable domain: GAGVSQSPRYKVTKRGQDVALRCDPISGHVSLYWYRQALGQGPEFLTYFNYEAQQDKSGLPNDRFSAERPEGSISTLTIQRTEQRDSAMYRCASRRYGETQYFGPGTRLLVL.

This clonotype has ten or more counts. The chain combines TRBV6-1 with TRBJ1-2; tentative D call: TRBD1 (5 bases). The V and J ends lost 3 bases and 5 bases respectively, with 16 bases between them. The CDR3 loop spans 15 amino acids. Germline CDR1 is MNHNS and CDR2 is SASEGT. CDR3: CASSDATEDLYGYTF. In nucleotides, the CDR3 is TGTGCCAGCAGTGACGCGACAGAGGACCTATATGGCTACACCTTC.

Worth noting for this clonotype: A single base separates this from a much larger clone, so it may be a read error. The chain combines TRBV5-1 with TRBJ1-1; TRBD1 might be the D (5 bases). Between the trimmed V and J ends, which lost 7 bases and 3 bases, there was a span of 16 bases. The CDR3 extends over 14 amino acids. Germline values: CDR1 SGHRS, CDR2 YFSETQ. In nucleotides, the CDR3 is TGCGCCAGCTGGGACGGGCTCATGGACACTGAAGCTTTCTTT. Its translation: CASWDGLMDTEAFF.

This clonotype was observed many times. The rearrangement joins TRBV20-1 to TRBJ1-6; D might be TRBD1 (5 bases). Between the trimmed V and J ends, which lost 0 bases and 8 bases, there was a span of 14 bases. This CDR3 is 15 amino acids long. The germline V gene has CDR1 DFQATT and CDR2 SNEGSKA (reference sequence). CDR3 sequence (DNA): TGCAGTGCTAGAGATCGGGGGACGAACGATTCACCCCTCCACTTT. Amino acid sequence: CSARDRGTNDSPLHF.